These 21 T cell receptor beta chains were all obtained from the same sample, sequenced in a study of human T cells and chemical hapten exposure (dated by TCRdb to the early 2020s). The library was produced with RACE. These reads were obtained on a NextSeq 500. TCRdb reran the public reads through fastp at Q25 and MiXCR, keeping productive beta chains. Identical CDR3 proteins give one entry, which carries the most common genes and DNA. The sample table holds some 180,000 distinct CDR3 sequences, of which about a fifth were seen once. The top ten hold about 6.7% of the sample. Reading the label with the study, this specimen's time point is: patch test 1, 2 weeks after DPC sensitization. The label giving this sample's treatment or condition can be read as: therapeutic diphenylcyclopropenone sensitization with weekly scalp DPC. The sequencing here drew on whole blood, taken in connection with sensitization to the hapten diphenylcyclopropenone (DPC). The receptor source for this set is a woman in her forties or fifties with alopecia areata. Some clones in this sample may be carry-over from other donors' samples.

The table lists this clonotype with a few counts. V gene TRBV27 combines with J gene TRBJ2-1; 12 nucleotides match TRBD2. Germline V gene sequence: CDR1 MNHEY, CDR2 SMNVEV (reference sequence). Losses at the gene ends were 7 bases for V and 16 bases for J; bases not matched to a gene: 11. The CDR3 length is 13 residues. CDR3 in amino acids: CASKRLAGGPGFF. CDR3 in DNA: TGTGCCAGCAAACGGCTAGCGGGAGGGCCTGGATTCTTC.

The V and J genes are TRBV7-9 and TRBJ2-2; D is uncertain. The CDR3 loop spans 13 amino acids. Looked up from germline, CDR1 is SEHNR and CDR2 is FQNEAQ (reference sequence). Deletions cut 4 bases from V and 6 bases from J, with 9 bases between. This chain's CDR3 is CASSSDGPGELFF. In DNA form, the CDR3 reads TGTGCCAGCAGCTCGGACGGACCCGGGGAGCTGTTTTTT.

V is TRBV6-5 and J is TRBJ1-3, with D maybe TRBD1 (6 bases). Trimming took off 6 bases at V and 0 bases at J, with 18 bases between the two ends. The V gene's germline CDR1 is MNHEY and CDR2 SVGAGI. This CDR3 comprises 17 residues. This CDR3 reads CASREHRADLSGNTIYF. The CDR3 nucleotides read TGTGCCAGCAGAGAGCACAGGGCGGACCTCTCTGGAAACACCATATATTTT.

The CDR3 protein is CSATSGRFNEQFF. DNA of the CDR3: TGCAGCGCAACTAGCGGGAGATTCAATGAGCAGTTCTTC. The chain has TRBV29-1 and TRBJ2-1, with 11 bases matching TRBD2. This CDR3 has 13 amino acids. Per the germline V gene, CDR1 is SQVTM and CDR2 is ANQGSEA. V lost 7 bases, J lost 6 bases, and 5 bases stayed unmatched.

V gene TRBV5-1 combines with J gene TRBJ2-7; tentative D call: TRBD2 (5 bases). Germline values: CDR1 SGHRS, CDR2 YFSETQ. The CDR3 spans 15 residues. Trimming left V 0 bases short and J 7 bases short, with 17 bases between. CDR3 in DNA: TGCGCCAGCAGCTTGGCACCGGGATCCGGCGGGGAGCAGTACTTC. It yields the protein CASSLAPGSGGEQYF.

The genes are TRBV7-6 and TRBJ2-1; D is uncertain. The V gene lost 2 bases and the J gene lost 9 bases, with 20 bases spanning the gap. The CDR3 covers 16 residues. Germline values: CDR1 SGHVS, CDR2 FNYEAQ. This CDR3 reads CASSLLRWSANGEQFF. DNA of the CDR3: TGTGCCAGCAGCTTATTACGTTGGTCGGCTAACGGTGAGCAGTTCTTC.

This chain uses TRBV11-3 with TRBJ2-1; D is tentatively TRBD1 or TRBD2 (5 bases each). V shed 5 bases and J shed 0 bases, with 11 bases lying between them. In germline, CDR1 is SGHNT, CDR2 YENEEA. CDR3 size: 15 residues. In DNA form, the CDR3 reads TGTGCCAGCAGCCCGGGGCGCAACTCCTACAATGAGCAGTTCTTC. It codes for CASSPGRNSYNEQFF.

V gene TRBV6-5 combines with J gene TRBJ2-7; D remains unclear. The ends were cut back, 6 bases at V and 3 bases at J, with 6 bases in the middle. Germline CDR1 is MNHEY and CDR2 is SVGAGI. The CDR3 length is 11 residues. CDR3 nucleotide sequence: TGTGCCAGCAGGGACCTCTACGAGCAGTACTTC. This codes for CASRDLYEQYF.

In this sample, this clonotype turned up a few times. V usage is TRBV2 and J usage is TRBJ1-3; tentatively, D is TRBD1 (6 bases). CDR1 and CDR2 from the germline V gene are SNHLY and FYNNEI. The ends were cut back, 6 bases at V and 1 base at J, with 16 bases in the middle. The CDR3 is made up of 16 amino acids. For the CDR3, the DNA is TGTGCCAGCAGGCTATTCAAACAGGGATCTGGAAACACCATATATTTT. Translated, it gives CASRLFKQGSGNTIYF.

The rearrangement joins TRBV3-1 to TRBJ1-2; D uncertain. Per germline, CDR1 LGHDT and CDR2 YNNKEL (reference sequence). The CDR3 loop spans 14 amino acids. V lost 0 bases and J 8 bases, leaving 13 bases between the germline ends. The DNA of the CDR3 is TGTGCCAGCAGCCAAGATTCTTCCAGGCAAGGCTACACCTTC. Amino acids: CASSQDSSRQGYTF.

The V gene is TRBV5-1, the J gene TRBJ1-1, with D maybe TRBD1 (5 bases). The germline V gene encodes CDR1 SGHRS and CDR2 YFSETQ. The CDR3 contains 14 residues. V was clipped by 1 base and J by 10 bases, with 17 bases between them. The CDR3 DNA reads TGCGCCAGCAGCTTGATGGGCCAGGGACTTGGAGCTTTCTTT. Its translation: CASSLMGQGLGAFF.

This clonotype showed up just a few times. The chain is built from TRBV27 and TRBJ2-7, with unresolved D. Germline V gene sequence: CDR1 MNHEY, CDR2 SMNVEV (reference sequence). Trimming took off 5 bases at V and 3 bases at J, with 11 bases between the two ends. The CDR3 consists of 13 residues. CDR3 region: CASSRARSYEQYF. In DNA, the CDR3 is TGTGCCAGCAGTCGGGCGCGGAGCTACGAGCAGTACTTC.

The chain couples TRBV10-3 to TRBJ2-3; D not resolved. This CDR3 is 15 amino acids long. Germline lookup yields CDR1 ENHRY and CDR2 SYGVKD. Trimming stripped 1 base from V and 0 bases from J, with 8 bases between. CDR3: CAISELARSTDTQYF. The CDR3 region has the DNA TGTGCCATCAGTGAGTTGGCGAGAAGCACAGATACGCAGTATTTT.

This chain links TRBV5-6 with TRBJ2-3; maybe TRBD2 (6 bases). In germline, CDR1 is SGHDT, CDR2 YYEEEE. Trimming stripped 6 bases from V and 2 bases from J, with 19 bases between. The CDR3 has 16 amino acids. The CDR3, as DNA: TGTGCCAGCACCCCTGGCGTGGGACTGAACACAGATACGCAGTATTTT. It codes for CASTPGVGLNTDTQYF.

The genes are TRBV12-3 or TRBV12-4 and TRBJ2-7, with D perhaps matching TRBD1 (5 bases). The CDR3 sequence is 14 residues long. V lost 7 bases and J 0 bases, leaving 13 bases between the germline ends. DNA for the CDR3: TGTGCCAGCACCATGAGACAGCCCTCCTACGAGCAGTACTTC. It is translated as CASTMRQPSYEQYF.

The chain recombines TRBV6-5 with TRBJ1-2, with 7 bases matching TRBD1. The CDR3 is 14 amino acids. Germline V CDR1 and CDR2: MNHEY, SVGAGI. V gave up 9 bases and J gave up 4 bases; unmatched junction bases: 11. The CDR3 DNA sequence: TGTGCCAGTTCTGCACGACAGGGACCCTATGGCTACACCTTC. Its translation is CASSARQGPYGYTF.

This clonotype was observed a few times. The V call is TRBV7-2, the J call TRBJ1-2, with D unclear. This CDR3 comprises 13 residues. From germline, CDR1 is SGHTA and CDR2 FQGNSA. The V end was cut by 5 bases, the J end by 4 bases, with 11 bases between. The CDR3 protein is CASSRTPRYGYTF. In DNA, the CDR3 is TGTGCCAGCAGCCGAACCCCCCGCTATGGCTACACCTTC.

This chain links TRBV10-3 with TRBJ2-2, with TRBD1 identical over 7 bases. This CDR3 spans 17 amino acids. The V gene end was trimmed by 0 bases and the J gene end by 1 base; junction bases not matched to a gene: 5. Germline lookup yields CDR1 ENHRY and CDR2 SYGVKD. DNA for the CDR3: TGTGCCATCAGTGAGTCAAAGGGGGCTGTGAACACCGGGGAGCTGTTTTTT. This codes for CAISESKGAVNTGELFF.

This chain connects TRBV5-1 to TRBJ2-7, with 10 bases identical to TRBD2. J was trimmed by 3 bases and V by 5 bases; bases with no gene match: 11. Germline lookup yields CDR1 SGHRS and CDR2 YFSETQ. This CDR3 contains 16 residues. CDR3 sequence (DNA): TGCGCCAGCAGACCCGACCCTAGCGGGAGAAACTACGAGCAGTACTTC. The encoded protein is CASRPDPSGRNYEQYF. The entire variable domain, with the rest obtained from reference TRBV5-1 and TRBJ2-7, is as follows: KAGVTQTPRYLIKTRGQQVTLSCSPISGHRSVSWYQQTPGQGLQFLFEYFSETQRNKGNFPGRFSGRQFSNSRSEMNVSTLELGDSALYLCASRPDPSGRNYEQYFGPGTRLTVT.

This clonotype was observed a few times. V usage is TRBV10-3 and J usage is TRBJ1-2; D perhaps matches TRBD1 (5 bases). In germline, CDR1 is ENHRY, CDR2 SYGVKD. V was clipped by 8 bases and J by 6 bases, with 16 bases between them. There are 13 residues in the CDR3. Written as DNA, the CDR3 is TGTGCCATCGCTGTGGGGGAACAGGATGGCTACACCTTC. It translates to CAIAVGEQDGYTF.

This clonotype was recorded a few times. The rearrangement links TRBV15 to TRBJ2-7; D is uncertain. The CDR3 totals 13 residues. The V and J ends lost 3 bases and 1 base respectively, with 7 bases between them. Germline lookup yields CDR1 LNHNV and CDR2 YYDKDF (reference sequence). The CDR3 reads CATSRSPSYEQYF. Here the CDR3 DNA reads TGTGCCACCAGCAGGTCCCCGTCCTACGAGCAGTACTTC. Supplemented by reference TRBV15 and TRBJ2-7, the full variable domain reads DAMVIQNPRYQVTQFGKPVTLSCSQTLNHNVMYWYQQKSSQAPKLLFHYYDKDFNNEADTPDNFQSRRPNTSFCFLDIRSPGLGDTAMYLCATSRSPSYEQYFGPGTRLTVT.